This entry concerns a single TCR beta chain. This sample was included in a study of T cell responses to AZD1222 COVID-19 vaccine. For the study at large: Second doses were pooled across both intervals (about 4 or about 12 weeks).

Using immunoSEQ multiplex PCR, the repertoire was profiled, and TCRdb retains in-frame clones only, with some absent. The data show around 140,000 clones, 85% to 90% seen once. The sequences come from peripheral blood, collected on day 0 of AZD1222 vaccination. The TCR comes from an adult in good health.

The chain's CDR3 is CASSLPNRANGYTF. The DNA for the CDR3 is TGCGCCAGCAGCCTCCCGAACAGGGCAAATGGCTACACCTTC. The chain is built from TRBV5-1 and TRBJ1-2, with D maybe TRBD1 (6 bases). The CDR3 consists of 14 residues. The germline CDR1 and CDR2 sequences are SGHRS and YFSETQ. Trimming cost V 4 bases and J 6 bases, with 16 bases left between them.